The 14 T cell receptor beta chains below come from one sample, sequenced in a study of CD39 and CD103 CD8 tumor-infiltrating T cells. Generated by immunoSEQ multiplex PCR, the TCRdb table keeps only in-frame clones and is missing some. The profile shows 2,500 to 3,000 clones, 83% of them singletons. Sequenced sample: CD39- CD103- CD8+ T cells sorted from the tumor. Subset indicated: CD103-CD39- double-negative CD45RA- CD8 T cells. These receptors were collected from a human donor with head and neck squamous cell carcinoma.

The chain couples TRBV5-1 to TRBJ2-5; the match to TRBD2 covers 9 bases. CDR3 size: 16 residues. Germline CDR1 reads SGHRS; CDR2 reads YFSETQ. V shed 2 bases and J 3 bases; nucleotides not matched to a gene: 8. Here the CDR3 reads CASSLQPRGGEETQYF. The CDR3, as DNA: TGCGCCAGCAGCTTACAACCTCGCGGGGGGGAAGAGACCCAGTACTTC.

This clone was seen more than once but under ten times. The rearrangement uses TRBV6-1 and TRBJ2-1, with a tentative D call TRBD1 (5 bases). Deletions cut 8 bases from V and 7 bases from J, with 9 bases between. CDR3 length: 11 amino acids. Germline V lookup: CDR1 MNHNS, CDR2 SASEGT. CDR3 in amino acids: CASWKGNEQFF. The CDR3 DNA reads TGTGCCAGCTGGAAGGGGAATGAGCAGTTCTTC.

CDR3 coding DNA: TGTGCCAGCAGTGACCAGGGGACAGGGGTCACCGGGGAGCTGTTTTTT. Residues: CASSDQGTGVTGELFF. This chain uses TRBV6-4 with TRBJ2-2, with 10 nucleotides matching TRBD1. The CDR3 runs to 16 residues. Germline trimming cut 2 bases from V and 4 bases from J; bases unmatched to any gene: 4. The germline V gene has CDR1 MRHNA and CDR2 SNTAGT.

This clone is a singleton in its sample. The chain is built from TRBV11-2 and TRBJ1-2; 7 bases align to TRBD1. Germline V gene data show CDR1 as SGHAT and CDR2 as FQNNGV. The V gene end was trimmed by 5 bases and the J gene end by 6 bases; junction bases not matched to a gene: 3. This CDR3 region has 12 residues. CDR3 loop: CASSLTGHGYTF. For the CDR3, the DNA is TGTGCCAGCAGCCTGACAGGGCATGGCTACACCTTC.

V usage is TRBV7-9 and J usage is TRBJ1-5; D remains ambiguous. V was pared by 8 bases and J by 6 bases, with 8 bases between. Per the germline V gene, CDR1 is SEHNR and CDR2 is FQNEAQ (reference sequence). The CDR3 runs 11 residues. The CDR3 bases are TGTGCCAGCGGTCGCGGTCAGCCCCAGCATTTT. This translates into CASGRGQPQHF. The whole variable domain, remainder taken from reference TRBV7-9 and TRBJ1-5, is DTGVSQNPRHKITKRGQNVTFRCDPISEHNRLYWYRQTLGQGPEFLTYFQNEAQLEKSRLLSDRFSAERPKGSFSTLEIQRTEQGDSAMYLCASGRGQPQHFGDGTRLSIL.

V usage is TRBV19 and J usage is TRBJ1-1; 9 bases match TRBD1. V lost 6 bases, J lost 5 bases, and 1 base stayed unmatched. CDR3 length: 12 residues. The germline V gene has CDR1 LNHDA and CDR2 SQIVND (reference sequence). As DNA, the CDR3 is TGTGCCAGTAGACAGGGGGCTACTGAAGCTTTCTTT. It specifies CASRQGATEAFF.

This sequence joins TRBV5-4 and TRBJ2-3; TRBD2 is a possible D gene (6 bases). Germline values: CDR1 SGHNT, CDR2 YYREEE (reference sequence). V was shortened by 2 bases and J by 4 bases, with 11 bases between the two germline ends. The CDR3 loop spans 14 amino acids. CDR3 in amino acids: CASSFGAGSDTQYF. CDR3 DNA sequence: TGTGCCAGCAGCTTCGGGGCGGGGTCAGATACGCAGTATTTT.

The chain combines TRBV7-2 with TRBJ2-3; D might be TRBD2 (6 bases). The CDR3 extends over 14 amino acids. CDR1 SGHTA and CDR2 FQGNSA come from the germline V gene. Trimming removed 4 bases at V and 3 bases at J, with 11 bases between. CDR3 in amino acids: CASSSNGRTDTQYF. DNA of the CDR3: TGTGCCAGCAGCTCGAATGGGAGGACAGATACGCAGTATTTT.

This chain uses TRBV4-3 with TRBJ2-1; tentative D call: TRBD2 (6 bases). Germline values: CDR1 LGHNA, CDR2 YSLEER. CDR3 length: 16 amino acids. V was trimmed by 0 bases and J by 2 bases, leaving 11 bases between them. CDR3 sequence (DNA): TGCGCCAGCAGCCAAGATTACAGGACTACCTACAATGAGCAGTTCTTC. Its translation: CASSQDYRTTYNEQFF.

The CDR3 sequence is CASSEEATGMHEQYF. The DNA for the CDR3 is TGTGCCAGCAGTGAAGAAGCGACAGGGATGCACGAGCAGTACTTC. This rearrangement joins TRBV6-1 to TRBJ2-7; 7 nucleotides line up with TRBD1. The junction had 8 bases not matched to a gene; V was cut back by 1 base and J by 5 bases. This CDR3 is built from 15 residues. CDR1 is MNHNS and CDR2 is SASEGT in the germline V gene.

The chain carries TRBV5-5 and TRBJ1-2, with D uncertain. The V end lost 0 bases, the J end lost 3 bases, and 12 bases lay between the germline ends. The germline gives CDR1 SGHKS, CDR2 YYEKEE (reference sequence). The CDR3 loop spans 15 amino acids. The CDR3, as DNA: TGTGCCAGCAGCTTGGACGGCAGGCTATACTATGGCTACACCTTC. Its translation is CASSLDGRLYYGYTF.

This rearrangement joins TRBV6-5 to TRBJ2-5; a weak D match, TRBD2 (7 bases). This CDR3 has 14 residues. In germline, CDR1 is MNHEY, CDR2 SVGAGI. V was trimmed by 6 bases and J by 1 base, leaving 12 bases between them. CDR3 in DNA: TGTGCCAGCAGAGGGGGGGGGTTCCAAGAGACCCAGTACTTC. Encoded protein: CASRGGGFQETQYF.

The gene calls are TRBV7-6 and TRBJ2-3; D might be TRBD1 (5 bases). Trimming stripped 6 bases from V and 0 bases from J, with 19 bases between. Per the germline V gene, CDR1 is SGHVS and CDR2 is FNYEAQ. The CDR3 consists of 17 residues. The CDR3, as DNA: TGTGCCAGCAGTCTAGGGGCGACAGAACGCAGCACAGATACGCAGTATTTT. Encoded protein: CASSLGATERSTDTQYF.

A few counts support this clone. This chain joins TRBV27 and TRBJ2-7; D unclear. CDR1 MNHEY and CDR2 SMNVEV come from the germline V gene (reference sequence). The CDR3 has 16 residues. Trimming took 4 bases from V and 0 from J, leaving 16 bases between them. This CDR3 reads CASSSTVTASSYEQYF. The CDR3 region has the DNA TGTGCCAGCAGTTCTACAGTTACTGCAAGCTCCTACGAGCAGTACTTC.